Below are 16 T cell receptor beta chains sequenced from a single sample in a study of neurological immune-mediated disorders. TCRdb reprocessed the 5' RACE reads with MiXCR, giving one entry per CDR3 protein. The top ten hold about 2% of the sample, which has roughly 66,000 distinct CDR3 sequences, approximately 5% seen once. Sequenced: PBMCs. The receptors shown here come from a woman aged 70-85 years with multiple sclerosis.

This clonotype has ten or more counts. V is TRBV28 and J is TRBJ1-2; a possible D gene is TRBD1 (6 bases). V lost 7 bases to trimming and J lost 5 bases, with 17 bases between them. CDR3 length equals 14 residues. Germline V gene data show CDR1 as MDHEN and CDR2 as SYDVKM. CDR3 DNA: TGTGCCAGCACCAAGGGGGGCGTTGGGTATGGCTACACCTTC. It encodes CASTKGGVGYGYTF.

Many counts were recorded for this clonotype. This rearrangement joins TRBV7-9 to TRBJ1-1, with unresolved D. CDR3 size: 12 residues. Germline V gene lookup returns CDR1 SEHNR and CDR2 FQNEAQ (reference sequence). The V gene lost 2 bases and the J gene lost 1 base, with 2 bases spanning the gap. CDR3 bases: TGTGCCAGCAGCTTAAAGAACACTGAAGCTTTCTTT. It specifies CASSLKNTEAFF.

This clonotype was counted many times. The V call is TRBV7-2, the J call TRBJ2-2; unclear D gene. V was trimmed by 1 base and J by 4 bases, leaving 4 bases between them. The CDR3 is 13 amino acids. Looked up from germline, CDR1 is SGHTA and CDR2 is FQGNSA. The CDR3 DNA follows: TGTGCCAGCAGCTTAGTTCGCACCGGGGAGCTGTTTTTT. It translates to CASSLVRTGELFF.

This clonotype was observed many times. CDR3 loop: CASSLVLGYNEQFF. The CDR3 coding sequence is TGCGCCAGCAGCTTGGTCCTAGGCTACAATGAGCAGTTCTTC. This chain joins TRBV5-1 and TRBJ2-1; D gene ambiguous. Germline V gene data show CDR1 as SGHRS and CDR2 as YFSETQ. V was clipped by 0 bases and J by 3 bases, with 7 bases between them. The CDR3 has 14 amino acids.

This clonotype has ten or more counts. The chain uses TRBV20-1 and TRBJ2-2; D may be TRBD1 (6 bases). Germline loops: CDR1 DFQATT, CDR2 SNEGSKA (reference sequence). Trimming stripped 3 bases from V and 0 bases from J, with 8 bases between. This CDR3 has 14 residues. The CDR3 sequence: CSASQGPNTGELFF. CDR3 sequence (DNA): TGCAGTGCTAGCCAGGGGCCGAACACCGGGGAGCTGTTTTTT.

This clonotype was detected many times. V gene TRBV7-9 combines with J gene TRBJ2-7; D remains ambiguous. Germline loops: CDR1 SEHNR, CDR2 FQNEAQ (reference sequence). The V and J ends lost 5 bases and 6 bases respectively, with 8 bases between them. This CDR3 is 11 amino acids long. As DNA, the CDR3 is TGTGCCAGCAGCAATAGCCGCGAGCAGTACTTC. Its translation is CASSNSREQYF.

This clonotype was picked up many times. The CDR3 is CASSGPRDRLNQPQHF. The CDR3 DNA reads TGTGCCAGCAGCGGACCCCGGGACAGATTAAATCAGCCCCAGCATTTT. This rearrangement joins TRBV5-6 to TRBJ1-5, with 7 bases lining up with TRBD1. The CDR3 length is 16 residues. CDR1 and CDR2 from the germline V gene are SGHDT and YYEEEE. Trimming removed 4 bases from V and 4 bases from J; junction bases left unmatched: 11.

Many counts were recorded for this clonotype. The CDR3 sequence: CASSLDRSGYGYTF. In DNA form, the CDR3 reads TGTGCCAGCAGCTTGGACAGGAGCGGCTATGGCTACACCTTC. The chain is built from TRBV7-2 and TRBJ1-2, with 7 bases matching TRBD1. V shed 3 bases and J 4 bases; nucleotides not matched to a gene: 5. Germline lookup yields CDR1 SGHTA and CDR2 FQGNSA. The CDR3 is 14 residues long.

This clonotype was picked up many times. This chain connects TRBV11-2 to TRBJ1-1; D unclear. V was shortened by 5 bases and J by 1 base, with 11 bases between the two germline ends. Germline CDR1 and CDR2: SGHAT and FQNNGV. The CDR3 consists of 14 residues. CDR3 in DNA: TGTGCCAGCAGCATACCGACACCGAACACTGAAGCTTTCTTT. This codes for CASSIPTPNTEAFF.

This clonotype appeared many times. The chain couples TRBV2 to TRBJ1-4; 7 positions agree with TRBD1. The CDR3 is made up of 14 amino acids. V trimming: 6 bases; J trimming: 8 bases; junction bases outside the gene matches: 9. Germline V gene lookup returns CDR1 SNHLY and CDR2 FYNNEI. DNA of the CDR3: TGTGCCAGCAGGGTGACAGGGAACACGGAAAAACTGTTTTTT. It encodes CASRVTGNTEKLFF.

Many counts were recorded for this clonotype. The gene calls are TRBV2 and TRBJ1-5; 7 nucleotides match TRBD1. The germline V gene encodes CDR1 SNHLY and CDR2 FYNNEI. CDR3 size: 13 residues. With 8 bases clipped from V and 1 base from J, the junction kept 2 bases outside the gene matches. CDR3 sequence reads: CASDRASNQPQHF. CDR3 in DNA: TGTGCCAGCGACAGGGCAAGCAATCAGCCCCAGCATTTT.

This clonotype was seen at least ten times. V usage is TRBV15 and J usage is TRBJ1-1; D unclear. The CDR3 is 14 residues long. The V and J ends lost 0 bases and 11 bases respectively, with 16 bases between them. CDR1 is LNHNV, CDR2 YYDKDF, per germline (reference sequence). Here the CDR3 DNA reads TGTGCCACCAGCAGAGATCGGGGTAGCGGATGGGCTTTCTTT. Translating gives CATSRDRGSGWAFF.

This clonotype was seen many times. This chain uses TRBV5-1 with TRBJ1-2; TRBD1 agrees at 7 bases. Unmatched junction bases numbered 9, after V lost 1 base and J lost 6 bases. Per the germline V gene, CDR1 is SGHRS and CDR2 is YFSETQ. There are 15 residues in the CDR3. DNA of the CDR3: TGCGCCAGCAGCTTGAGGGGACAGAGTGATCATGGCTACACCTTC. Protein sequence: CASSLRGQSDHGYTF.

At least ten counts were recorded for this clonotype. This rearrangement joins TRBV20-1 to TRBJ1-1; D uncertain. Germline V CDR1 and CDR2: DFQATT, SNEGSKA (reference sequence). Trimming removed 3 bases from V and 0 bases from J, with 11 bases in between. This CDR3 has 14 residues. CDR3 nucleotide sequence: TGCAGTGCTAGCTTCCCCGGGGTGAACACTGAAGCTTTCTTT. The encoded protein is CSASFPGVNTEAFF.

This clonotype was seen repeatedly, ten times or more. The chain is built from TRBV20-1 and TRBJ2-3, with D tentatively TRBD2 (5 bases). This CDR3 comprises 14 residues. V was pared by 4 bases and J by 1 base, with 12 bases between. The germline V gene has CDR1 DFQATT and CDR2 SNEGSKA (reference sequence). The CDR3 spells CSAKSGGGTDTQYF. Written as DNA, the CDR3 is TGCAGTGCTAAGAGCGGCGGCGGCACAGATACGCAGTATTTT.

This clonotype was recorded many times. The rearrangement uses TRBV5-1 and TRBJ2-3; D gene uncertain. From germline, CDR1 is SGHRS and CDR2 YFSETQ. The CDR3 is 13 residues long. V gave up 5 bases and J gave up 0 bases, with 7 bases separating them. The CDR3 protein is CASRSSSTDTQYF. CDR3 DNA sequence: TGCGCCAGCAGGTCGTCCAGCACAGATACGCAGTATTTT.